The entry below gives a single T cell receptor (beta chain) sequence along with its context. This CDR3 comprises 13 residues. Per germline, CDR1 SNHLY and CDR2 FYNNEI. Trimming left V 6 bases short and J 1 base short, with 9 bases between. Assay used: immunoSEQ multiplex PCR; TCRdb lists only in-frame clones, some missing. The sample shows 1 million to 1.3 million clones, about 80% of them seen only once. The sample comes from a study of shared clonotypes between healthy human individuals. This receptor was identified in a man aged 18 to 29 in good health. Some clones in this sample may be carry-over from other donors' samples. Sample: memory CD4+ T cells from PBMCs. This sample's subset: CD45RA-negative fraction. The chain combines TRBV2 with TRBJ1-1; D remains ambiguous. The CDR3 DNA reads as TGTGCCAGCAGGATGTTGCAGAACACTGAAGCTTTCTTT. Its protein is CASRMLQNTEAFF.